This paragraph covers one T cell receptor (beta chain) sequence. The data originate from a study of control samples from healthy donors and cancer patients. Here immunoSEQ multiplex PCR was the method, and the copy in TCRdb shows in-frame clones only, minus some. The sample yields roughly 100,000 clones, 83% seen once. V trimming: 5 bases; J trimming: 5 bases; junction bases outside the gene matches: 5. The germline V gene encodes CDR1 SGHTA and CDR2 FQGNSA. The CDR3 is 14 amino acids. The sequence was obtained from a woman between 45 and 65 years old in good health. Sequencing was carried out using blood. The chain recombines TRBV7-2 with TRBJ2-7; 11 bases map to TRBD2. As DNA, the CDR3 is TGTGCCAGCAGCCACACTAGCGGGGGTCACGAGCAGTACTTC. This gives the protein CASSHTSGGHEQYF.